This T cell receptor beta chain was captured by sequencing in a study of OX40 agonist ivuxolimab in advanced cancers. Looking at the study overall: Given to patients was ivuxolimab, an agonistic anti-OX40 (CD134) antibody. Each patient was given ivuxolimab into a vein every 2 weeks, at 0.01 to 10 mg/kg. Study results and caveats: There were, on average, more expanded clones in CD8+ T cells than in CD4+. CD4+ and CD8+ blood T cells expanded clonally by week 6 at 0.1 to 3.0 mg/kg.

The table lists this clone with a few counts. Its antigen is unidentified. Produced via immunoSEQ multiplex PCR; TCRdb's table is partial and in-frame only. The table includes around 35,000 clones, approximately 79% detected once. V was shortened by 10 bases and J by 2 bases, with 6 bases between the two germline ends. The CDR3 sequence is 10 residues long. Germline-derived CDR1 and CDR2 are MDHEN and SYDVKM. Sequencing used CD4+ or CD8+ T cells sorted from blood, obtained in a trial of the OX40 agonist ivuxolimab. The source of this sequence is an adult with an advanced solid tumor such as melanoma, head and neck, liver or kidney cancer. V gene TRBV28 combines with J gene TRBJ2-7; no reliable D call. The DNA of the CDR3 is TGTGCCACCAGGACCTACGAGCAGTACTTC. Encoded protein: CATRTYEQYF. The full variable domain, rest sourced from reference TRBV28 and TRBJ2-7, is DVKVTQSSRYLVKRTGEKVFLECVQDMDHENMFWYRQDPGLGLRLIYFSYDVKMKEKGDIPEGYSVSREKKERFSLILESASTNQTSMYLCATRTYEQYFGPGTRLTVT.